This note documents a single T cell receptor (beta chain) sequence. What it binds is not known. CDR3 size: 12 residues. The V and J ends lost 0 bases and 7 bases respectively, with 7 bases between them. CDR1 is ENHRY, CDR2 SYGVKD, per germline. These data come from a study of shared clonotypes between healthy human individuals. TCRdb's table, derived via immunoSEQ multiplex PCR, lists solely in-frame clones and lacks some. This sample has roughly 1,000,000 clones, with 75% to 80% found just once. Study-level findings and limits: Across subsets, estimated richness was generally greater for naive than for memory populations.

The receptor was derived from a man younger than 30 in good health. Some clones in this sample may be carry-over from other donors' samples. This chain connects TRBV10-3 to TRBJ2-7; D ambiguous. The sequenced sample consisted of memory CD4+ T cells from PBMCs. Indicated subset: CD45RA-negative fraction. Here the CDR3 reads CAISESGWEQYF. DNA for the CDR3: TGTGCCATCAGTGAGTCAGGGTGGGAGCAGTACTTC.